This T cell receptor beta chain emerged from a study of shared clonotypes between healthy human individuals. Findings and caveats of the study: Compared with memory subsets, naive subsets generally had larger estimated richness. Even with large depth, rarefaction showed that sorted-subset sequencing was incomplete.

The CD4+ fraction was divided into a CD45RA+ naive subset and a CD45RA-negative memory subset. Each cell subset's genomic DNA was divided evenly among several immunoSEQ plates. TCRdb's copy holds only in-frame clones and misses some; the assay was immunoSEQ multiplex PCR. The top ten hold 0.11% to 0.15% of the sample, which has about 2.4 million clones, around 94% seen once. Deletions cut 8 bases from V and 2 bases from J, with 12 bases between. Germline V gene data show CDR1 as ENHRY and CDR2 as SYGVKD. This CDR3 has 13 residues. A remark on this clone: Its antigen is not known.

This clonotype was sampled from a man younger than 35 in good health. The chain joins TRBV10-3 to TRBJ1-2; D gene uncertain. The sample taken for sequencing was naive CD4+ T cells sorted from blood. Subset noted: CD45RA+ positively selected. This chain's CDR3 is CAIWGGLNYGYTF. The DNA for the CDR3 is TGTGCCATCTGGGGAGGACTCAACTATGGCTACACCTTC.